This is a list of T cell receptor beta chains from one sample in a study of blood T cell repertoires in COVID-19. Only in-frame clones appear in the TCRdb table, and some are missing; sequencing was by immunoSEQ multiplex PCR. The sample has around 250,000 clones, about nine tenths seen once; the top ten hold about 1.2%. The specimen was PBMCs or T cells enriched from blood (not recorded which). These receptors all stem from a human donor in a cohort exposed to, infected with or recovered from COVID-19 (not recorded which). The donor label of this sample is uncertain. The CDR3 runs from the conserved cysteine through the conserved F or W. The D gene is left open where the match is weak. Only part of the rows carry a size: once, few, many, or a class if the clone is expanded.

cdr3_length clone_size j_call v_call d_call cdr3_nt cdr3_aa
15 . TRBJ1-2 TRBV27 . TGTGCCAGCAGTTTATCGGGGGGGTTTAACTATGGCTACACCTTC CASSLSGGFNYGYTF
17 . TRBJ1-2 TRBV4-1 TRBD1 TGCGCCAGCAGCCACATACTGCGGGACAGAGCTAACTATGGCTACACCTTC CASSHILRDRANYGYTF
16 . TRBJ2-7 TRBV2 . TGTGCCAGCAGTGAAGTGAGCGGGCGTCACTCCTACGAGCAGTACTTC CASSEVSGRHSYEQYF
13 . TRBJ2-1 TRBV9 TRBD1 TGTGCCAGCAGCCCAGAAACAGGGGCGGGTCAGTTCTTC CASSPETGAGQFF
15 few TRBJ1-2 TRBV6-5 TRBD1 TGTGCCAGCAGTCTTGAGACAGGGGTTCTCTATGGCTACACCTTC CASSLETGVLYGYTF
15 . TRBJ1-3 TRBV30 TRBD1 TGTGCCATGGATCCCCCAGGGGGAAGCGGAAACACCATATATTTT CAMDPPGGSGNTIYF
20 . TRBJ2-7 TRBV21-1 . TGTGCCAGCAGCAAGCGTACAAAGAGCCGGGACAGACACTTCTTCTACGAGCAGTACTTC CASSKRTKSRDRHFFYEQYF
15 . TRBJ2-1 TRBV7-9 . TGTGCCAGCAGCCCCCGACTGGCTGGCCACAATGAGCAGTTCTTC CASSPRLAGHNEQFF
15 . TRBJ2-1 TRBV7-9 TRBD2 TGTGCCAGCAGCGTCAGCGGGGGTAATAACAATGAGCAGTTCTTC CASSVSGGNNNEQFF
13 . TRBJ1-5 TRBV19 . TGTGCCAGTAGTATACAGGGAGGCCAGCCCCAGCATTTT CASSIQGGQPQHF
17 . TRBJ2-3 TRBV24-1 . TGTGCCACCAGTGGTGCGACAGTGAGGTCTAGCACAGATACGCAGTATTTT CATSGATVRSSTDTQYF
18 . TRBJ1-2 TRBV4-1 TRBD1 TGCGCCAGCAGCCAAGATCCTCCGGGGGACAGGGGGCATGATGGCTACACCTTC CASSQDPPGDRGHDGYTF
15 . TRBJ1-3 TRBV5-6 . TGTGCCAGCAGCTTTAGGGGCCTTGCGAGAAACACCATATATTTT CASSFRGLARNTIYF
14 . TRBJ1-1 TRBV4-1 . TGCGCCAGCAGCCAAGGGAGTTTGAACACTGAAGCTTTCTTT CASSQGSLNTEAFF
13 once TRBJ1-1 TRBV18 . TGTGCCAGCTCACCAGGGCAGGGGAAAGGGGCTTTCTTT CASSPGQGKGAFF
17 . TRBJ2-3 TRBV7-2 TRBD2 TGTGCCAGCAGCTCCCGGGACTACGGGACCTCCACAGATACGCAGTATTTT CASSSRDYGTSTDTQYF
14 few TRBJ1-1 TRBV29-1 TRBD1 TGCAGCGGGGGGACAGGGGGCATCGGCACTGAAGCTTTCTTT CSGGTGGIGTEAFF
14 . TRBJ1-6 TRBV19 . TGTGCCAGTAGCCTACAGCCATATAATTCACCCCTCCACTTT CASSLQPYNSPLHF
16 once TRBJ2-1 TRBV4-1 TRBD2 TGCGCCAGCAGCCAAACCCGCGCGGGGGATGGGAATGAGCAGTTCTTC CASSQTRAGDGNEQFF
13 . TRBJ2-7 TRBV12-5 . TGTGCTAGTGGTCCCACAGGGAGCTACGAGCAGTACTTC CASGPTGSYEQYF
15 . TRBJ2-7 TRBV4-1 . TGCGCCAGCAGCCAGGCCTCACCTTTATTCTACGAGCAGTACTTC CASSQASPLFYEQYF
13 . TRBJ1-1 TRBV23-1 TRBD1 TGCGCCAGCAGTAACAGGGGGAACACTGAAGCTTTCTTT CASSNRGNTEAFF
14 . TRBJ1-6 TRBV5-6 . TGTGCCAGCAGCTTGGCCCAGGGTAATTCACCCCTCCACTTT CASSLAQGNSPLHF
15 . TRBJ1-3 TRBV5-1 . TGCGCCAGCAGCTTGGAGGCGGACTCTGGAAACACCATATATTTT CASSLEADSGNTIYF
17 . TRBJ2-1 TRBV27 TRBD2 TGTGCCAGCAGTCTTGAGGCACCGGGGGGGTCGGAGAATGAGCAGTTCTTC CASSLEAPGGSENEQFF
15 . TRBJ1-5 TRBV7-9 TRBD1 TGTGCCAGCAGCTACGGACAGGGGGGGGTTCAGCCCCAGCATTTT CASSYGQGGVQPQHF
15 . TRBJ2-2 TRBV19 TRBD1 TGTGCCAGTATAAGGACAGGGGGCGCGAACGGGGAGCTGTTTTTT CASIRTGGANGELFF
14 few TRBJ1-1 TRBV27 . TGTGCCAGCGGACCCGGGACATACTACACTGAAGCTTTCTTT CASGPGTYYTEAFF
14 . TRBJ2-5 TRBV4-2 . TGTGCCAGCAGCCAAGAGCAGGCCTGGGAGACCCAGTACTTC CASSQEQAWETQYF
14 . TRBJ2-1 TRBV9 . TGTGCCAGCAGCGCCGGACTTATTGACAATGAGCAGTTCTTC CASSAGLIDNEQFF
20 . TRBJ1-2 TRBV2 . TGTGCCAGCAGTCGAACCCTCCTGCCGAACAATTTTGTCGGCGGCAAGGGCTACACCTTC CASSRTLLPNNFVGGKGYTF
13 once TRBJ1-2 TRBV14 TRBD1 TGTGCCAGCAGCCCGGACAGGGGGTATGGCTACACCTTC CASSPDRGYGYTF
15 . TRBJ1-3 TRBV30 . TGTGCCTGGAGTGTTGATTGGAGCTCTGGAAACACCATATATTTT CAWSVDWSSGNTIYF
15 . TRBJ1-2 TRBV6-5 TRBD1 TGTGCCAGCAGAGACCGGGACAGCGCTAACTATGGCTACACCTTC CASRDRDSANYGYTF
14 . TRBJ1-1 TRBV27 TRBD1 TGTGCCAGCCGTAAGGACAGGGTGAACACTGAAGCTTTCTTT CASRKDRVNTEAFF
17 . TRBJ1-6 TRBV7-9 . TGTGCCAGCAGCTTAGGTTCTTGGAGCTCCTATAATTCACCCCTCCACTTT CASSLGSWSSYNSPLHF
15 . TRBJ2-5 TRBV27 TRBD2 TGTGCCAGCAGTTTACTAGCGGGGGTCCAAGAGACCCAGTACTTC CASSLLAGVQETQYF
16 . TRBJ2-7 TRBV4-2 . TGTGCCAGCAGCCAAGACGGGGGTAGGTGGCCCTACGAGCAGTACTTC CASSQDGGRWPYEQYF
15 . TRBJ2-2 TRBV19 . TGTGCCAGTAGTGGGATGCAGGGGTACACCGGGGAGCTGTTTTTT CASSGMQGYTGELFF
14 . TRBJ1-1 TRBV7-2 TRBD1 TGTGCCAGCAGCACATGGACAGGGAACACTGAAGCTTTCTTT CASSTWTGNTEAFF
12 . TRBJ1-5 TRBV7-9 . TGTGCCAGCAGCGCGGAGGAGCAGCCCCAGCATTTT CASSAEEQPQHF
13 . TRBJ1-5 TRBV6-6 . TGTGCCAGCAGACCTCGGGAGATACAGCCCCAGCATTTT CASRPREIQPQHF
12 . TRBJ2-7 TRBV3-1/TRBV3-2 . TGTGCCAGCAGCGCCGACAGTTACGAGCAGTACTTC CASSADSYEQYF
13 . TRBJ2-7 TRBV4-2 . TGTGCCAGCAGCCAAGAACGAGTGGACGAGCAGTACTTC CASSQERVDEQYF
17 . TRBJ1-4 TRBV5-1 . TGCGCCAGCAGCCCGGGTCAGAGGGCGGGAGATAATGAAAAACTGTTTTTT CASSPGQRAGDNEKLFF
13 . TRBJ1-2 TRBV28 . TGTGCCAGCAGTTTTGGACAAGGGCTAGGCTACACCTTC CASSFGQGLGYTF
16 . TRBJ2-3 TRBV29-1 . TGCAGCGTTGAAGAGCCCGGGACTTACGGCACAGATACGCAGTATTTT CSVEEPGTYGTDTQYF
15 . TRBJ1-5 TRBV27 . TGTGCCAGCAGTTTAGGCGGGGGCAGTGATCAGCCCCAGCATTTT CASSLGGGSDQPQHF
15 . TRBJ2-2 TRBV7-9 . TGTGCCAGCAGCCAGCGTGTGGGGGGCACCGGGGAGCTGTTTTTT CASSQRVGGTGELFF
11 . TRBJ2-1 TRBV12-3/TRBV12-4 . TGTGCCAGCAGTCAGTACAATGAGCAGTTCTTC CASSQYNEQFF
14 . TRBJ2-7 TRBV5-1 TRBD1 TGCGCCAGCAGCCCGACAGGGGTGGCGAACGAGCAGTACTTC CASSPTGVANEQYF
14 . TRBJ1-1 TRBV19 . TGTGCCAGTAGTAAAAAGGGGCCGAACACTGAAGCTTTCTTT CASSKKGPNTEAFF